This T cell receptor beta chain derives from a study of T cells of healthy individuals. TCRdb reprocessed the 5' RACE reads with MiXCR, giving one entry per CDR3 protein. Of 90,000 to 100,000 distinct CDR3 sequences in the sample, approximately 16% were seen once. This clonotype was observed a handful of times. The germline CDR1 and CDR2 sequences are SQVTM and ANQGSEA. This CDR3 comprises 14 residues. The V segment lost 5 bases and the J segment 5 bases; nucleotides outside the gene matches: 10. The chain employs TRBV29-1 and TRBJ2-5, with 8 bases aligning to TRBD1. This receptor was identified in a human donor in good health. The CDR3 bases are TGCAGCGTTAACCGAGGACAGGGTGAGGAGACCCAGTACTTC. Protein sequence: CSVNRGQGEETQYF.